This T cell receptor (beta chain) was sequenced during a study of blood T cell repertoires in COVID-19. About the study: Acute-phase and convalescent COVID-19 samples originated in the United States, Italy and Spain.

V was shortened by 2 bases and J by 3 bases, with 10 bases between the two germline ends. In germline, CDR1 is MNHEY, CDR2 SVGAGI. CDR3 size: 14 residues. Produced via immunoSEQ multiplex PCR; TCRdb's table is partial and in-frame only. The sample includes over 150,000 clones, over 60% of them seen just once. Sequencing was done on a sample of peripheral blood. The chain employs TRBV6-5 and TRBJ1-1; possibly TRBD1 for D (5 bases). The clonotype originates from a man at least 80 years old with acute or convalescent COVID-19. The CDR3 region has the DNA TGTGCCAGCAGTTACCGGACACCGGACACTGAAGCTTTCTTT. Protein: CASSYRTPDTEAFF.